The rows below give T cell receptor beta chains drawn from one sample of a study of blood T cell repertoires in COVID-19. The table came from immunoSEQ multiplex PCR; TCRdb's copy has only in-frame clones and leaves some out. The sample holds 450,000 to 500,000 clones, approximately 85% seen once. The sequencing sample was made of peripheral blood. The receptors shown here come from a human donor in a cohort sampled during active COVID-19. The CDR3 runs from the conserved cysteine through the conserved F or W. D genes are given only for firm matches. Size tells how often a clone was seen (once, few, many) or the class of an expanded clone, and some rows leave it out.

CDR3 protein	CDR3 DNA	J gene	D gene	clone size	V gene	CDR3 length
CASSPQGAQLINYGYTF	TGCGCCAGCAGCCCTCAAGGGGCACAGTTAATTAACTATGGCTACACCTTC	TRBJ1-2	-	-	TRBV4-3	17
CASSNPGGQTNEKLFF	TGTGCCAGTAGTAACCCCGGGGGGCAGACTAATGAAAAACTGTTTTTT	TRBJ1-4	-	once	TRBV19	16
CAWSVIGVSSGNTIYF	TGTGCCTGGAGTGTAATAGGAGTAAGCTCTGGAAACACCATATATTTT	TRBJ1-3	-	-	TRBV30	16
CASSLPWTSGMYNEQFF	TGCGCCAGCAGCTTGCCTTGGACTAGCGGGATGTACAATGAGCAGTTCTTC	TRBJ2-1	TRBD2	once	TRBV5-1	17
CAISELAASTDTQYF	TGTGCCATCAGTGAACTAGCGGCTAGCACAGATACGCAGTATTTT	TRBJ2-3	TRBD2	-	TRBV10-3	15
CASRWVAVKVNTGELFF	TGTGCCAGTAGATGGGTAGCAGTAAAGGTTAACACCGGGGAGCTGTTTTTT	TRBJ2-2	-	-	TRBV19	17
CASSISTAATNEKLFF	TGTGCCAGTAGTATTTCGACGGCGGCAACTAATGAAAAACTGTTTTTT	TRBJ1-4	-	-	TRBV19	16
CASSIVQGANTIYF	TGTGCCAGCAGTATTGTTCAGGGCGCGAACACCATATATTTT	TRBJ1-3	-	-	TRBV6-5	14
CASRPGGLPHTDTQYF	TGTGCCAGTAGACCCGGCGGACTCCCTCACACAGATACGCAGTATTTT	TRBJ2-3	-	once	TRBV19	16
CASSFGITGRTEAFF	TGCGCCAGCAGCTTCGGGATTACAGGGAGAACTGAAGCTTTCTTT	TRBJ1-1	-	few	TRBV5-1	15
CASSNRVSDEQYF	TGCGCCAGCAGCAACCGGGTCTCCGACGAGCAGTACTTC	TRBJ2-7	-	-	TRBV5-1	13
CASSYSNGRDEQFF	TGTGCCAGCAGTTACTCGAACGGGCGGGATGAGCAGTTCTTC	TRBJ2-1	-	-	TRBV6-5	14
CASSSRQGRNNEQFF	TGTGCCAGCAGTTCGCGACAGGGTAGAAACAATGAGCAGTTCTTC	TRBJ2-1	TRBD1	-	TRBV27	15
CASSFRGSNSPLHF	TGTGCCAGCAGCTTCCGTGGGAGCAATTCACCCCTCCACTTT	TRBJ1-6	-	once	TRBV7-2	14
CASSPRGELFF	TGTGCCAGCAGCCCCCGGGGGGAGCTGTTTTTT	TRBJ2-2	-	-	TRBV7-9	11
CAWTMGGGQPQHF	TGTGCCTGGACAATGGGGGGTGGGCAGCCCCAGCATTTT	TRBJ1-5	-	-	TRBV30	13
CATSGTSGGGTGGAWYF	TGTGCCACCAGTGGAACCTCCGGGGGTGGGACAGGGGGCGCATGGTATTTT	TRBJ2-3	TRBD1	-	TRBV24-1	17
CASGVGRQGNQPQHF	TGTGCTAGTGGTGTGGGACGACAGGGGAATCAGCCCCAGCATTTT	TRBJ1-5	TRBD1	-	TRBV12-5	15
CASRRSGMLRNGEKLFF	TGTGCCAGTAGGAGGTCGGGAATGTTGAGGAATGGAGAAAAACTGTTTTTT	TRBJ1-4	-	-	TRBV19	17
CAWSPRGTQYF	TGTGCCTGGAGTCCCCGGGGTACGCAGTATTTT	TRBJ2-3	-	-	TRBV30	11
CASNKGQGSTEAFF	TGTGCCAGTAACAAGGGACAGGGAAGCACTGAAGCTTTCTTT	TRBJ1-1	TRBD1	-	TRBV19	14
CASSPLMANYGYTF	TGTGCCAGCAGCCCCCTCATGGCAAACTATGGCTACACCTTC	TRBJ1-2	-	-	TRBV14	14
CASSPPGPSTDTQYF	TGTGCCAGCTCACCTCCCGGTCCTAGCACAGATACGCAGTATTTT	TRBJ2-3	-	-	TRBV18	15
CASSSPDSSSTDTQYF	TGTGCCAGCAGCTCCCCGGACAGTTCTAGCACAGATACGCAGTATTTT	TRBJ2-3	-	once	TRBV7-9	16
CASSFLAAGGSEQYF	TGTGCCAGCAGTTTTCTTGCAGCGGGAGGTTCCGAGCAGTACTTC	TRBJ2-7	TRBD2	-	TRBV28	15
CASSRSLYSNQPQHF	TGTGCCAGCAGTCGGAGTCTCTATAGCAATCAGCCCCAGCATTTT	TRBJ1-5	-	-	TRBV4-2	15
CASSPPGVTASLIFPEAFF	TGTGCCAGCAGCCCCCCAGGGGTCACCGCTTCTTTGATCTTCCCTGAAGCTTTCTTT	TRBJ1-1	-	-	TRBV7-9	19
CASSASTGVGNEQFF	TGTGCCAGCAGTGCGTCGACAGGGGTTGGCAATGAGCAGTTCTTC	TRBJ2-1	TRBD1	-	TRBV25-1	15
CASSVTSGRVSYEQYF	TGTGCCAGCAGCGTTACTAGCGGGAGGGTCTCCTACGAGCAGTACTTC	TRBJ2-7	TRBD2	once	TRBV5-6	16
CASSQDGNSYEQYF	TGTGCCAGCAGCCAGGACGGGAACTCCTACGAGCAGTACTTC	TRBJ2-7	-	few	TRBV7-2	14
CASSSPRQSNRYSNQPQHF	TGTGCCAGCAGTTCCCCGCGACAGTCAAACCGGTATAGCAATCAGCCCCAGCATTTT	TRBJ1-5	-	once	TRBV28	19
CAWTAGGVSYEQYF	TGTGCCTGGACAGCGGGAGGGGTCTCCTACGAGCAGTACTTC	TRBJ2-7	TRBD2	-	TRBV30	14
CAWSEQSYSGNTIYF	TGTGCCTGGAGTGAACAGTCGTACTCTGGAAACACCATATATTTT	TRBJ1-3	-	-	TRBV30	15
CASSDRGQGPEKLFF	TGCGCCAGCAGCGACAGGGGGCAGGGCCCCGAAAAACTGTTTTTT	TRBJ1-4	TRBD1	once	TRBV10-1	15
CASSPMSSYEQYF	TGTGCCAGCAGTCCCATGAGCTCCTACGAGCAGTACTTC	TRBJ2-7	-	-	TRBV27	13
CASSPDTMDGYTF	TGTGCCAGCAGTCCGGACACGATGGATGGCTACACCTTC	TRBJ1-2	-	-	TRBV28	13
CASNTGGWGTDTQYF	TGTGCCAGCAACACCGGGGGTTGGGGCACAGATACGCAGTATTTT	TRBJ2-3	-	-	TRBV7-9	15
CASDPIEGSWTQYF	TGTGCCAGCGACCCCATAGAGGGTTCTTGGACCCAGTACTTC	TRBJ2-5	-	-	TRBV7-9	14
CAWSVTPSGSRGEQYF	TGTGCCTGGAGTGTGACGCCCAGCGGGAGTAGAGGCGAGCAGTACTTC	TRBJ2-7	TRBD2	-	TRBV30	16
CASSSDRDGYTF	TGTGCCAGCAGCTCAGACAGGGACGGCTACACCTTC	TRBJ1-2	TRBD1	-	TRBV5-4	12
CAWSGGLAGGYNEQFF	TGTGCCTGGAGCGGGGGACTAGCGGGAGGCTACAATGAGCAGTTCTTC	TRBJ2-1	TRBD2	-	TRBV30	16
CASSLEGGITIEKLFF	TGTGCCAGCAGCTTGGAGGGCGGGATAACCATTGAAAAACTGTTTTTT	TRBJ1-4	-	-	TRBV5-4	16
CASSSRTSGRRVNEQFF	TGTGCCAGCAGTTCCCGGACTAGCGGGAGGCGGGTGAATGAGCAGTTCTTC	TRBJ2-1	TRBD2	-	TRBV27	17
CASRQATYNEQFF	TGCGCCAGCAGGCAGGCAACTTACAATGAGCAGTTCTTC	TRBJ2-1	-	-	TRBV5-1	13
CASSDPQVVLHF	TGTGCCAGCAGTGACCCACAGGTCGTCCTCCACTTT	TRBJ1-6	-	once	TRBV2	12
CASSIGSGRTGYEQYF	TGTGCCAGTAGTATAGGTAGCGGGAGGACCGGCTACGAGCAGTACTTC	TRBJ2-7	TRBD2	-	TRBV19	16
CASSNIYGEVSEQFF	TGTGCCAGCAGCAACATATACGGGGAGGTGAGTGAGCAGTTCTTC	TRBJ2-1	-	-	TRBV11-2	15
CASSLGTEQETQYF	TGTGCCAGCAGCTTAGGGACAGAGCAAGAGACCCAGTACTTC	TRBJ2-5	-	-	TRBV7-2	14
CASSATPGQNTEAFF	TGTGCCAGCAGCGCGACGCCGGGACAGAACACTGAAGCTTTCTTT	TRBJ1-1	-	-	TRBV7-2	15
CAILLQNEQFF	TGTGCCATCTTACTTCAAAATGAGCAGTTCTTC	TRBJ2-1	-	-	TRBV10-3	11
CASSLGQGRFF	TGTGCCAGCAGCTTGGGGCAGGGGCGGTTCTTC	TRBJ2-1	-	-	TRBV5-6	11
CASRGQGGVEQYF	TGTGCCTCGAGGGGACAGGGGGGAGTCGAGCAGTACTTC	TRBJ2-7	TRBD1	-	TRBV30	13
CASSLWTSGSLMETQYF	TGTGCCAGCAGTCTTTGGACTAGCGGGAGTCTGATGGAGACCCAGTACTTC	TRBJ2-5	TRBD2	once	TRBV2	17
CASSPGQGARTEAFF	TGCGCCAGCAGCCCGGGACAGGGGGCTCGGACTGAAGCTTTCTTT	TRBJ1-1	TRBD1	-	TRBV5-1	15
CATSAAGPQPQHF	TGTGCCACCAGTGCCGCAGGGCCCCAGCCCCAGCATTTT	TRBJ1-5	-	-	TRBV24-1	13
CASSAGTSNYGYTF	TGTGCCAGCAGCGCCGGGACTTCTAACTATGGCTACACCTTC	TRBJ1-2	-	-	TRBV7-3	14
CASRGGTGQNQETQYF	TGTGCCAGCAGGGGAGGGACAGGCCAAAATCAAGAGACCCAGTACTTC	TRBJ2-5	-	-	TRBV2	16
CASTQTGPPSTNEKLFF	TGTGCCAGCACCCAGACAGGGCCTCCTTCAACTAATGAAAAACTGTTTTTT	TRBJ1-4	TRBD1	-	TRBV6-4	17
CASSQGARTEQYF	TGCGCCAGCAGTCAGGGGGCGCGGACCGAGCAGTACTTC	TRBJ2-7	TRBD1	-	TRBV10-1	13
CASSIDLLALPGYGYTF	TGTGCCAGTAGTATAGATCTACTCGCCCTGCCGGGGTATGGCTACACCTTC	TRBJ1-2	-	-	TRBV19	17